The 3 T cell receptor beta chains presented below share a single source sample, sequenced in a study of blood T cell repertoires in COVID-19. Repertoires were generated with immunoSEQ multiplex PCR, while TCRdb's copy carries only in-frame clones and drops some. Of about 130,000 clones in the sample, approximately 80% were seen once. The sample comprised peripheral blood. These receptor sequences come from a human donor in a cohort sampled during active COVID-19.

The J gene is TRBJ1-2, the V gene TRBV6-2 or TRBV6-3; D call uncertain. The V gene lost 4 bases and the J gene lost 7 bases, with 10 bases spanning the gap. The CDR3 extends over 12 amino acids. CDR1 is MNHEY and CDR2 is SVGEGT in the germline V gene. The CDR3 coding sequence is TGTGCCAGCAGTTTCCGGACTTCTGGCTACACCTTC. Protein: CASSFRTSGYTF.

The chain recombines TRBV7-2 with TRBJ2-5; 12 positions agree with TRBD2. Trimming at V came to 1 base and at J to 4 bases, leaving 7 bases not matched to a gene. Germline CDR1 SGHTA, CDR2 FQGNSA. This CDR3 has 17 amino acids. This chain's CDR3 is CASSLVASGGARETQYF. CDR3 nucleotides: TGTGCCAGCAGCTTAGTAGCTAGCGGGGGGGCACGAGAGACCCAGTACTTC.

Only one count was recorded for this clone. The V gene is TRBV9, the J gene TRBJ1-1; 7 bases are a match to TRBD1. Germline CDR1 SGDLS, CDR2 YYNGEE. The CDR3 spans 13 residues. Germline trimming cut 7 bases from V and 3 bases from J; bases unmatched to any gene: 6. CDR3 residues: CASSGGLYTEAFF. The CDR3 nucleotides are TGTGCCAGCTCAGGGGGACTTTACACTGAAGCTTTCTTT.